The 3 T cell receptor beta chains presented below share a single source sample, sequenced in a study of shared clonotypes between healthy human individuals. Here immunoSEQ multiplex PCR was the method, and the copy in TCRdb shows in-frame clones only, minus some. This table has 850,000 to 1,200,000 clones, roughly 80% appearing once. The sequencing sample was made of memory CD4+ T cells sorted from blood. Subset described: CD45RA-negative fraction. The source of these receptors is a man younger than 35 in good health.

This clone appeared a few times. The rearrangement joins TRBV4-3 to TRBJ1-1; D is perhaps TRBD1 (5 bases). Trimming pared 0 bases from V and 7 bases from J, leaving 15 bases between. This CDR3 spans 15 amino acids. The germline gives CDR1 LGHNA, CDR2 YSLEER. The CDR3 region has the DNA TGCGCCAGCAGCCAAGATCAGGGAACAGCCCTTGAAGCTTTCTTT. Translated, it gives CASSQDQGTALEAFF.

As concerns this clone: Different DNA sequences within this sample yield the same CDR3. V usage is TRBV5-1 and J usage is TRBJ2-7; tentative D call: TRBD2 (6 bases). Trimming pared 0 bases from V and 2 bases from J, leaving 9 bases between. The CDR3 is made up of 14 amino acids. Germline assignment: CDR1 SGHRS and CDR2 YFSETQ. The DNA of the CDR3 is TGCGCCAGCAGCTTGGAGGCGGGGCCCTACGAGCAGTACTTC. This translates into CASSLEAGPYEQYF.

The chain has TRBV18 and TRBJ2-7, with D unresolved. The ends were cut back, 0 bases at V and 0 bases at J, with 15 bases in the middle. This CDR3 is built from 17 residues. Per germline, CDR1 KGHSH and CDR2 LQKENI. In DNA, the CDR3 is TGTGCCAGCTCACCACCGCCGGGCGTCTCAAGCTCCTACGAGCAGTACTTC. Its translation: CASSPPPGVSSSYEQYF.